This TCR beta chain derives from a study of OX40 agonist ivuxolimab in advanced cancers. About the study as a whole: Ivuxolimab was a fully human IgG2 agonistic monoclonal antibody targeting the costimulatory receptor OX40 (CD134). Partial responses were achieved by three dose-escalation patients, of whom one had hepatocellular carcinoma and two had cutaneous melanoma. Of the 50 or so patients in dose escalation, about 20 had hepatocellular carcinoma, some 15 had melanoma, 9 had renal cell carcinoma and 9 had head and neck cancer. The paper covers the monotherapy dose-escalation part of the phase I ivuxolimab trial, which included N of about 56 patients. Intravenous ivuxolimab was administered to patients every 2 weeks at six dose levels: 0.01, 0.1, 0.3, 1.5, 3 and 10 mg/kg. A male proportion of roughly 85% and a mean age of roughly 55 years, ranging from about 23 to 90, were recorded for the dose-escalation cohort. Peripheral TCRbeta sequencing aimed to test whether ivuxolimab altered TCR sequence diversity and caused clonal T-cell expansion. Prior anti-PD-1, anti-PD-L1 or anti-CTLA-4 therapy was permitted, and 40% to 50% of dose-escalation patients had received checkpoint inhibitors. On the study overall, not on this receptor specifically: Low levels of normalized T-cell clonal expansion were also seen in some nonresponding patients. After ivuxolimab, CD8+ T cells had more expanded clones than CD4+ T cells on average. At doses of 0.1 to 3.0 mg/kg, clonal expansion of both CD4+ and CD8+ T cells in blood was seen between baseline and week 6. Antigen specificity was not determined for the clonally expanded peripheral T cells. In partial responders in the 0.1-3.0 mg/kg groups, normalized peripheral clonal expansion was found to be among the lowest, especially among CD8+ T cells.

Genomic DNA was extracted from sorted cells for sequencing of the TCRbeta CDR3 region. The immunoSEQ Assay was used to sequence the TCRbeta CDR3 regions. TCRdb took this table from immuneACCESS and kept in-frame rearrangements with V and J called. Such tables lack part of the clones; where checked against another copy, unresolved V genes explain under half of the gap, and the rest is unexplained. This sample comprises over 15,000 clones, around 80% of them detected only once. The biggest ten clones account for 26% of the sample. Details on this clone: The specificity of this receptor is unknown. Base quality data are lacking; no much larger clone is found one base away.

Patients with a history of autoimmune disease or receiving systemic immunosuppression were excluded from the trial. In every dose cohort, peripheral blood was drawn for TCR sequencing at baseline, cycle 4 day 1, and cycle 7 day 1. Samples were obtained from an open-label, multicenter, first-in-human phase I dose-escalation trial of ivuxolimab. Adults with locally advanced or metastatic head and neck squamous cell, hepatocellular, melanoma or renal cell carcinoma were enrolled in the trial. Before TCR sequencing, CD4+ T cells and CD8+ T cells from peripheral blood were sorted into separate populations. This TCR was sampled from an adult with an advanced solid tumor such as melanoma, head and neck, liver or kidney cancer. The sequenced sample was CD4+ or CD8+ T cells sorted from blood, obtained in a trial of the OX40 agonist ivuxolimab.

The CDR3 here reads CASRHRAPNTEAFF. The DNA sequence is given as TGTGCCAGCAGGCACAGGGCGCCGAACACTGAAGCTTTCTTT. The receptor chain draws on TRBV6-5 and TRBJ1-1; the D gene is perhaps TRBD1, on 6 matching bases. The CDR3 holds 14 amino acids from the cysteine to the phenylalanine. Just CDR3 DNA is preserved here, 42 bases in frame from base 1. CDR1 and CDR2 are drawn from the germline V gene: MNHEY, SVGAGI. V loses 6 bases, J loses 1 base, and the germline ends lie 12 bases apart.